These 31 T cell receptor beta chains were all obtained from the same sample, sequenced in a study of OX40 agonist ivuxolimab in advanced cancers. Using immunoSEQ multiplex PCR, the repertoire was profiled, and TCRdb retains in-frame clones only, with some absent. The sample has roughly 56,000 clones, about 86% seen once. The specimen comprised CD4+ or CD8+ T cells sorted from blood, sampled in a trial of the OX40 agonist ivuxolimab. These receptors were obtained from an adult with an advanced solid tumor such as melanoma, head and neck, liver or kidney cancer.

This chain uses TRBV25-1 with TRBJ2-2; 9 positions match TRBD1. Germline V lookup: CDR1 MGHDK, CDR2 SYGVNS. There are 17 residues in the CDR3. V dropped 5 bases and J dropped 1; count of bases not matched to a gene: 8. The CDR3 DNA reads TGTGCCAGCAGTCAGACCGGGACAGGGATGAACACCGGGGAGCTGTTTTTT. Translation gives CASSQTGTGMNTGELFF.

The chain is built from TRBV19 and TRBJ2-5; a possible D gene is TRBD1 (5 bases). There are 12 residues in the CDR3. Germline CDR1 LNHDA, CDR2 SQIVND (reference sequence). The ends were cut back, 6 bases at V and 4 bases at J, with 9 bases in the middle. The CDR3 loop reads CASSQGTETQYF. Written as DNA, the CDR3 is TGTGCCAGTAGCCAGGGTACAGAGACCCAGTACTTC.

The rearrangement links TRBV5-1 to TRBJ2-3; either TRBD1 or TRBD2 may fit D (6 bases each). This CDR3 has 13 residues. V dropped 4 bases and J dropped 8 bases, with 14 bases sitting between them. In germline, CDR1 is SGHRS, CDR2 YFSETQ. The CDR3 DNA is TGCGCCAGCAGCCCGGAGGGGGTTGCTACGCAGTATTTT. This translates into CASSPEGVATQYF.

The rearrangement uses TRBV10-3 and TRBJ2-2; D may match TRBD1 or TRBD2 (5 bases each). V shed 11 bases and J shed 3 bases, with 19 bases lying between them. The CDR3 is 15 amino acids. The germline CDR1 and CDR2 sequences are ENHRY and SYGVKD. The CDR3 here is CASQTGTRDTGELFF. The CDR3 DNA reads TGTGCCTCTCAAACCGGGACCAGAGACACCGGGGAGCTGTTTTTT.

This clone was counted between two and nine times. The chain recombines TRBV5-1 with TRBJ2-3, with D possibly being TRBD1 (5 bases). V lost 6 bases to trimming and J lost 4 bases, with 18 bases between them. This CDR3 has 15 amino acids. From germline, CDR1 is SGHRS and CDR2 YFSETQ. In nucleotides, the CDR3 is TGCGCCAGCACCGCTTTGGGGCGAAGTGCAGATACGCAGTATTTT. It translates to CASTALGRSADTQYF.

This chain connects TRBV9 to TRBJ2-3; D remains unclear. CDR1 and CDR2 (germline): SGDLS, YYNGEE. This CDR3 contains 15 residues. The ends were cut back, 0 bases at V and 3 bases at J, with 11 bases in the middle. CDR3 protein: CASSVARLITDTQYF. In DNA form, the CDR3 reads TGTGCCAGCAGCGTAGCTCGTCTGATTACAGATACGCAGTATTTT.

The chain links TRBV9 to TRBJ2-3; no clear D gene. Germline V gene sequence: CDR1 SGDLS, CDR2 YYNGEE. The length of the CDR3 is 15 residues. The V and J ends lost 0 bases and 4 bases respectively, with 12 bases between them. CDR3 protein: CASSVDVAAADTQYF. CDR3 nucleotides: TGTGCCAGCAGCGTAGATGTAGCAGCCGCAGATACGCAGTATTTT. Full variable domain (rest looked up from reference TRBV9 and TRBJ2-3): DSGVTQTPKHLITATGQRVTLRCSPRSGDLSVYWYQQSLDQGLQFLIQYYNGEERAKGNILERFSAQQFPDLHSELNLSSLELGDSALYFCASSVDVAAADTQYFGPGTRLTVL.

V is TRBV2 and J is TRBJ1-5; 7 positions match TRBD1. The V segment lost 8 bases and the J segment 7 bases; nucleotides outside the gene matches: 11. This CDR3 spans 14 amino acids. Germline V gene lookup returns CDR1 SNHLY and CDR2 FYNNEI. CDR3 protein: CASPPPDRDQPQHF. The CDR3 DNA is TGTGCCAGCCCTCCCCCCGACAGGGACCAGCCCCAGCATTTT. Filled out from reference TRBV2 and TRBJ1-5, the complete variable domain reads EPEVTQTPSHQVTQMGQEVILRCVPISNHLYFYWYRQILGQKVEFLVSFYNNEISEKSEIFDDQFSVERPDGSNFTLKIRSTKLEDSAMYFCASPPPDRDQPQHFGDGTRLSIL.

The rearrangement links TRBV5-1 to TRBJ2-5; TRBD2 matches 8 bases. The CDR3 is 17 residues long. Trimming removed 1 base from V and 5 bases from J; junction bases left unmatched: 13. Germline lookup yields CDR1 SGHRS and CDR2 YFSETQ. CDR3: CASSLWASGSRDETQYF. The CDR3 DNA follows: TGCGCCAGCAGCTTGTGGGCCAGCGGGAGTCGTGATGAGACCCAGTACTTC.

The J gene is TRBJ2-1, the V gene TRBV28, with D perhaps TRBD1 (5 bases). V was shortened by 5 bases and J by 6 bases, with 14 bases between the two germline ends. This CDR3 region has 14 residues. Germline assignment: CDR1 MDHEN and CDR2 SYDVKM. The DNA of the CDR3 is TGTGCCAGCAGTATGCGTAAGCAGGGCAATGAGCAGTTCTTC. Translated: CASSMRKQGNEQFF.

Comments on this clone: Compared with germline, one end of the junction differs, possibly owing to a read error. In nucleotides, the CDR3 is TGTGCTAGCAGCTTAGGGACAGGCCGCTCCTCTGGGGCCAACGTCCTGACTTTC. The encoded protein is CASSLGTGRSSGANVLTF. This chain connects TRBV7-7 to TRBJ2-6; 8 bases map to TRBD1. Germline lookup yields CDR1 SSHAT and CDR2 FNYEAQ (reference sequence). The CDR3 spans 18 residues.

The chain links TRBV10-3 to TRBJ2-7; D tentatively fits TRBD1 or TRBD2 (5 bases each). The length of the CDR3 is 14 residues. Germline CDR1 ENHRY, CDR2 SYGVKD. Deletions cut 8 bases from V and 0 bases from J, with 14 bases between. CDR3 region: CAIRRAGSSYEQYF. CDR3 in DNA: TGTGCCATCCGGCGTGCAGGGAGCTCCTACGAGCAGTACTTC.

This sequence joins TRBV28 and TRBJ1-2, with 10 nucleotides matching TRBD1. V shed 5 bases and J 4 bases; nucleotides not matched to a gene: 1. The CDR3 is made up of 13 amino acids. Germline V gives CDR1 MDHEN, CDR2 SYDVKM. The CDR3 region has the DNA TGTGCCAGCAGTGACAGGGGGCTCTATGGCTACACCTTC. Translated, it gives CASSDRGLYGYTF.

Only one count was recorded for this clone. The V call is TRBV11-3, the J call TRBJ2-7; D ambiguous. The CDR3 sequence is 13 residues long. V was pared by 5 bases and J by 4 bases, with 12 bases between. Germline lookup yields CDR1 SGHNT and CDR2 YENEEA. The CDR3 spells CASSPLGKYEQYF. CDR3 sequence (DNA): TGTGCCAGCAGCCCATTAGGGAAATACGAGCAGTACTTC.

The V gene is TRBV10-3, the J gene TRBJ2-7; D remains ambiguous. This CDR3 has 13 amino acids. Germline CDR1 is ENHRY and CDR2 is SYGVKD. V lost 6 bases and J lost 4, with 13 bases in between. Here the CDR3 DNA reads TGTGCCATCAGCCCCACCACCGGGTACGAGCAGTACTTC. This encodes CAISPTTGYEQYF.

This sequence joins TRBV27 and TRBJ1-1, with D perhaps TRBD1 (6 bases). V was shortened by 5 bases and J by 1 base, with 14 bases between the two germline ends. The CDR3 runs to 15 residues. Per germline, CDR1 MNHEY and CDR2 SMNVEV (reference sequence). The CDR3 sequence is CASSLQGSANTEAFF. The DNA for the CDR3 is TGTGCCAGCAGTCTACAGGGTTCGGCGAACACTGAAGCTTTCTTT.

For the CDR3, the DNA is TGTGCCAGCAAACAAGACCCGGGACCTGGGAATCAGCCCCAGCATTTT. As protein: CASKQDPGPGNQPQHF. V usage is TRBV2 and J usage is TRBJ1-5; D might be TRBD1 (5 bases). The V and J ends lost 7 bases and 4 bases respectively, with 20 bases between them. CDR1 is SNHLY, CDR2 FYNNEI, per germline. This CDR3 is built from 16 residues.

The V and J genes are TRBV6-1 and TRBJ1-2; 8 positions agree with TRBD1. Per the germline V gene, CDR1 is MNHNS and CDR2 is SASEGT. With 0 bases clipped from V and 4 bases from J, the junction kept 7 bases outside the gene matches. The CDR3 sequence is 16 residues long. In DNA, the CDR3 is TGTGCCAGCAGTGAAGCGCCAACAGGGGGGGGCTATGGCTACACCTTC. It specifies CASSEAPTGGGYGYTF.

The CDR3 coding sequence is TGTGCCAGCAGTTTGAGGATGGGGACTGAAGCTTTCTTT. Protein product: CASSLRMGTEAFF. The V and J genes are TRBV28 and TRBJ1-1; no clear D gene. The length of the CDR3 is 13 residues. V lost 3 bases and J lost 5, with 10 bases in between. Germline V gives CDR1 MDHEN, CDR2 SYDVKM.

This clone was seen a single time. This sequence joins TRBV6-5 and TRBJ1-4, with D perhaps TRBD1 (5 bases). V lost 5 bases to trimming and J lost 7 bases, with 17 bases between them. The CDR3 length is 15 residues. Germline V CDR1 and CDR2: MNHEY, SVGAGI. CDR3 coding DNA: TGTGCCAGCAGTCCCCTCGGAGGGGCAAGTGAAAAACTGTTTTTT. It is translated as CASSPLGGASEKLFF.

A few counts support this clone. The gene calls are TRBV5-4 and TRBJ2-3, with 8 bases that match TRBD2. CDR3 length equals 15 residues. V dropped 3 bases and J dropped 1; count of bases not matched to a gene: 4. The V gene's germline CDR1 is SGHNT and CDR2 YYREEE (reference sequence). The chain's CDR3 is CASSYPTSGTDTQYF. CDR3 coding DNA: TGTGCCAGCAGCTACCCGACTAGCGGCACAGATACGCAGTATTTT.

The chain carries TRBV11-2 and TRBJ1-2; no definite D call. CDR1 is SGHAT and CDR2 is FQNNGV in the germline V gene. The V gene lost 2 bases and the J gene lost 5 bases, with 24 bases spanning the gap. This CDR3 contains 18 residues. Written as DNA, the CDR3 is TGTGCCAGCAGCTTAATTGGGAGATCCCTCTCCAACCATTATGGCTACACCTTC. Translation: CASSLIGRSLSNHYGYTF.

This clone has just a few counts. The V gene is TRBV5-1, the J gene TRBJ2-7, with D possibly called TRBD1 or TRBD2 (6 bases each). The CDR3 is 14 residues long. Germline V CDR1 and CDR2: SGHRS, YFSETQ. Between the trimmed V and J ends, which lost 1 base and 3 bases, there was a span of 11 bases. CDR3 sequence: CASSLLQGGYEQYF. CDR3 nucleotide sequence: TGCGCCAGCAGCTTGTTACAGGGAGGCTACGAGCAGTACTTC.

The CDR3, as DNA: TGTGCCAGCAGTTTATTAGACCTCTCTGGGGCCAACGTCCTGACTTTC. This gives the protein CASSLLDLSGANVLTF. The chain uses TRBV28 and TRBJ2-6; no reliable D call. Trimming stripped 1 base from V and 0 bases from J, with 7 bases between. The length of the CDR3 is 16 residues. CDR1 is MDHEN and CDR2 is SYDVKM in the germline V gene.

The chain recombines TRBV6-1 with TRBJ1-4, with a tentative D call TRBD1 (6 bases). Germline V gene lookup returns CDR1 MNHNS and CDR2 SASEGT. V gave up 4 bases and J gave up 8 bases, with 17 bases separating them. This CDR3 contains 15 residues. CDR3 sequence reads: CASSGRGPGGEKLFF. The CDR3 DNA sequence: TGTGCCAGCAGTGGCAGGGGCCCGGGGGGGGAAAAACTGTTTTTT.

This chain links TRBV7-2 with TRBJ2-1; D may be TRBD2 (6 bases). The CDR3 runs to 15 residues. Trimming took 6 bases from V and 6 from J, leaving 18 bases between them. CDR1 is SGHTA, CDR2 FQGNSA, per germline. The DNA of the CDR3 is TGTGCCAGCAGTAACCGGGACTCCCTGGGCAATGAGCAGTTCTTC. Translated, it gives CASSNRDSLGNEQFF.

This clone was seen only once. The CDR3 reads CASSENGRGGEKLFF. CDR3 DNA sequence: TGTGCCAGCAGTGAAAACGGTCGGGGTGGCGAAAAACTGTTTTTT. The J gene is TRBJ1-4, the V gene TRBV6-1; D gene ambiguous. This CDR3 is 15 amino acids long. Germline V gene sequence: CDR1 MNHNS, CDR2 SASEGT. V was clipped by 2 bases and J by 8 bases, with 15 bases between them.

The rearrangement joins TRBV10-3 to TRBJ2-3; TRBD2 matches at 7 bases. The CDR3 totals 12 residues. After removal of 8 bases from V and 2 bases from J, the junction contained 1 base not matched to a gene. CDR1 is ENHRY, CDR2 SYGVKD, per germline. The CDR3 protein is CAIRGDTDTQYF. CDR3 nucleotide sequence: TGTGCCATCCGGGGGGACACAGATACGCAGTATTTT.

This clone was detected once. This chain links TRBV19 with TRBJ2-5; the D call may be TRBD1 or TRBD2 (5 bases each). Trimming pared 10 bases from V and 2 bases from J, leaving 20 bases between. Germline V gene sequence: CDR1 LNHDA, CDR2 SQIVND (reference sequence). This CDR3 comprises 15 residues. In DNA, the CDR3 is TGTGCCACCCGAGGATGGGGGACCGGGCAAGAGACCCAGTACTTC. Translation: CATRGWGTGQETQYF.

The CDR3 bases are TGCGCCAGCAGCTCGCAAGATCTGAACACTGAAGCTTTCTTT. This translates into CASSSQDLNTEAFF. The chain combines TRBV5-1 with TRBJ1-1; D gene ambiguous. CDR1 and CDR2 (germline): SGHRS, YFSETQ. V dropped 3 bases and J dropped 0 bases, with 9 bases sitting between them. The CDR3 spans 14 residues.

J is TRBJ2-1 and V is TRBV5-4, with TRBD2 matching 7 bases. The V segment lost 4 bases and the J segment 5 bases; nucleotides outside the gene matches: 6. Germline V gene data show CDR1 as SGHNT and CDR2 as YYREEE (reference sequence). This CDR3 comprises 14 residues. In DNA, the CDR3 is TGTGCCAGCAGCCCAACGCTAGCGGACAATGAGCAGTTCTTC. Translation gives CASSPTLADNEQFF. The variable domain in full, completed from reference TRBV5-4 and TRBJ2-1, reads ETGVTQSPTHLIKTRGQQVTLRCSSQSGHNTVSWYQQALGQGPQFIFQYYREEENGRGNFPPRFSGLQFPNYSSELNVNALELDDSALYLCASSPTLADNEQFFGPGTRLTVL.